A single sample gave rise to the 27 T cell receptor beta chains below, sequenced in a study of cytomegalovirus exposure and HLA in healthy donors. The study ran its PCR with 60 Vbeta and 13 Jbeta primers. Sequencing was performed with immunoSEQ multiplex PCR; in TCRdb, only in-frame clones are kept and a portion is missing. The sample's table shows fewer than 70,000 clones. The specimen sequenced was PBMCs. The source of these receptors is a woman aged 18 to 35 in good health and CMV-seronegative.

This chain joins TRBV11-3 and TRBJ2-1, with D maybe TRBD2 (6 bases). CDR3 length: 14 residues. V dropped 4 bases and J dropped 8 bases, with 15 bases sitting between them. Germline V gene lookup returns CDR1 SGHNT and CDR2 YENEEA. The CDR3 DNA sequence: TGTGCCAGCAGCTCGACTAGTACACGCGATGAGCAGTTCTTC. This sequence encodes CASSSTSTRDEQFF.

The chain links TRBV5-4 to TRBJ1-1, with TRBD1 matching 10 bases. This CDR3 is 14 amino acids long. V gave up 5 bases and J gave up 10 bases; unmatched junction bases: 11. Germline V gene data show CDR1 as SGHNT and CDR2 as YYREEE (reference sequence). In nucleotides, the CDR3 is TGTGCCAGCAGTATAGACAGGGGGCTAGGCGGAGCTTTCTTT. This translates into CASSIDRGLGGAFF.

The V gene is TRBV29-1, the J gene TRBJ1-1; no firm D call. V lost 3 bases and J lost 4, with 6 bases in between. Germline loops: CDR1 SQVTM, CDR2 ANQGSEA. CDR3 size: 11 residues. The CDR3 loop is CSVEAGTEAFF. The CDR3 region has the DNA TGCAGCGTTGAGGCTGGCACTGAAGCTTTCTTT.

V gene TRBV6-6 combines with J gene TRBJ1-1, with D tentatively TRBD1 (5 bases). The CDR3 is made up of 16 amino acids. V was clipped by 2 bases and J by 0 bases, with 13 bases between them. Germline CDR1 MNHNY, CDR2 SVGAGI (reference sequence). The DNA of the CDR3 is TGTGCCAGCAGTTACGCTACTACAGGCATGAACACTGAAGCTTTCTTT. Its protein is CASSYATTGMNTEAFF.

This rearrangement joins TRBV25-1 to TRBJ2-7; D uncertain. V gave up 3 bases and J gave up 3 bases, with 3 bases separating them. The germline V gene has CDR1 MGHDK and CDR2 SYGVNS. The CDR3 totals 11 residues. The CDR3 here is CASSESYEQYF. DNA of the CDR3: TGTGCCAGCAGTGAGAGCTACGAGCAGTACTTC.

The V gene is TRBV19, the J gene TRBJ1-4; D is unclear. The ends were cut back, 5 bases at V and 0 bases at J, with 7 bases in the middle. Germline values: CDR1 LNHDA, CDR2 SQIVND (reference sequence). This CDR3 spans 14 amino acids. Here the CDR3 reads CASSPSATNEKLFF. Here the CDR3 DNA reads TGTGCCAGTAGTCCCAGTGCAACTAATGAAAAACTGTTTTTT.

The rearrangement joins TRBV19 to TRBJ1-1; D is ambiguous. Looked up from germline, CDR1 is LNHDA and CDR2 is SQIVND (reference sequence). Trimming pared 3 bases from V and 2 bases from J, leaving 13 bases between. CDR3 length: 15 residues. The CDR3 region has the DNA TGTGCCAGTAGTATTAACGCGGGATTAAACACTGAAGCTTTCTTT. Residues: CASSINAGLNTEAFF. Variable domain in full (rest from reference TRBV19 and TRBJ1-1): DGGITQSPKYLFRKEGQNVTLSCEQNLNHDAMYWYRQDPGQGLRLIYYSQIVNDFQKGDIAEGYSVSREKKESFPLTVTSAQKNPTAFYLCASSINAGLNTEAFFGQGTRLTVV.

J is TRBJ2-7 and V is TRBV5-1; 7 bases agree with TRBD2. The germline CDR1 and CDR2 sequences are SGHRS and YFSETQ. The CDR3 contains 14 residues. The J segment lost 6 bases and the V segment lost 0 bases, leaving 6 bases of the junction unmatched. The CDR3 DNA sequence: TGCGCCAGCAGCTTGGAATGGGGGGGGTCCGAGCAGTACTTC. Translation gives CASSLEWGGSEQYF.

The V call is TRBV9, the J call TRBJ2-2; tentatively, D is TRBD2 (6 bases). Germline assignment: CDR1 SGDLS and CDR2 YYNGEE. V was cut by 0 bases and J by 5 bases, with 11 bases left in between. The CDR3 contains 15 residues. The CDR3 spells CASSVALAWTGELFF. CDR3 nucleotides: TGTGCCAGCAGCGTAGCCCTAGCGTGGACCGGGGAGCTGTTTTTT.

This chain uses TRBV2 with TRBJ2-7; D call uncertain. Per the germline V gene, CDR1 is SNHLY and CDR2 is FYNNEI. The CDR3 is made up of 12 amino acids. Between the trimmed V and J ends, which lost 6 bases and 2 bases, there was a span of 8 bases. CDR3 region: CASRYRAYEQYF. The DNA for the CDR3 is TGTGCCAGCAGATACAGAGCCTACGAGCAGTACTTC.

V is TRBV28 and J is TRBJ2-3, with D hard to call. Germline V lookup: CDR1 MDHEN, CDR2 SYDVKM. Trimming took off 5 bases at V and 2 bases at J, with 8 bases between the two ends. The CDR3 spans 13 residues. In nucleotides, the CDR3 is TGTGCCAGCAGTAGTACTAACACAGATACGCAGTATTTT. Translated: CASSSTNTDTQYF. The full variable domain, in which reference TRBV28 and TRBJ2-3 provide the parts outside the CDR3, is DVKVTQSSRYLVKRTGEKVFLECVQDMDHENMFWYRQDPGLGLRLIYFSYDVKMKEKGDIPEGYSVSREKKERFSLILESASTNQTSMYLCASSSTNTDTQYFGPGTRLTVL.

J is TRBJ2-7 and V is TRBV27; 7 bases match TRBD1. V trimming: 3 bases; J trimming: 4 bases; junction bases outside the gene matches: 6. The CDR3 spans 14 residues. The germline V gene has CDR1 MNHEY and CDR2 SMNVEV (reference sequence). For the CDR3, the DNA is TGTGCCAGCAGTTTGCGACAGGGTATGTACGAGCAGTACTTC. Its translation is CASSLRQGMYEQYF.

V and J are TRBV9 and TRBJ2-7, with D perhaps TRBD1 (5 bases). Looked up from germline, CDR1 is SGDLS and CDR2 is YYNGEE. The CDR3 length is 16 residues. Trimming cost V 2 bases and J 7 bases, with 22 bases left between them. This CDR3 is CASSVGQEGWRGEQYF. The CDR3 DNA reads as TGTGCCAGCAGCGTGGGGCAGGAAGGGTGGAGAGGAGAGCAGTACTTC.

This chain uses TRBV11-2 with TRBJ2-7; 9 bases agree with TRBD1. From germline, CDR1 is SGHAT and CDR2 FQNNGV. There are 14 residues in the CDR3. V trimming: 3 bases; J trimming: 6 bases; junction bases outside the gene matches: 6. The CDR3 coding sequence is TGTGCCAGCAGCTTGGGACAGGGCCTAGGCGAGCAGTACTTC. Translation gives CASSLGQGLGEQYF.

The chain carries TRBV27 and TRBJ2-1, with D unclear. V lost 8 bases to trimming and J lost 8 bases, with 16 bases between them. The V gene's germline CDR1 is MNHEY and CDR2 SMNVEV (reference sequence). The CDR3 has 13 residues. CDR3 in DNA: TGTGCCAGCGCTAGATTGGATACCTATGAGCAGTTCTTC. It yields the protein CASARLDTYEQFF.

This sequence joins TRBV12-5 and TRBJ1-2, with 9 positions matching TRBD1. Germline CDR1 LGHNT, CDR2 FRNRAP. V dropped 4 bases and J dropped 4; count of bases not matched to a gene: 10. This CDR3 is built from 16 residues. This CDR3 reads CASGSKGQGDGYGYTF. Here the CDR3 DNA reads TGTGCTAGTGGTTCCAAGGGACAGGGTGACGGCTATGGCTACACCTTC.

The chain couples TRBV5-6 to TRBJ2-3; D not resolved. V lost 0 bases, J lost 3 bases, and 14 bases lay in between. The germline V gene encodes CDR1 SGHDT and CDR2 YYEEEE. This CDR3 region has 16 residues. CDR3 residues: CASSLGWASGTDTQYF. CDR3 nucleotides: TGTGCCAGCAGCTTGGGTTGGGCTTCAGGTACAGATACGCAGTATTTT.

The rearrangement joins TRBV6-5 to TRBJ2-7; tentative D call: TRBD2 (6 bases). The CDR3 contains 15 residues. Germline V gene sequence: CDR1 MNHEY, CDR2 SVGAGI. With 1 base removed from V and 3 bases from J, the gap between germline ends came to 13 bases. The CDR3 DNA follows: TGTGCCAGCAGTTACTACGGGGGACCCGTCTACGAGCAGTACTTC. Translated: CASSYYGGPVYEQYF.

The chain joins TRBV30 to TRBJ1-2; 7 bases line up with TRBD1. The CDR3 is made up of 15 amino acids. J lost 5 bases, V lost 8 bases, and 17 bases had no gene match. CDR1 and CDR2 from the germline V gene are GTSNPN and SVGIG (reference sequence). The CDR3: CAGNTLGQASYGYTF. The CDR3 nucleotides are TGTGCCGGGAACACTCTCGGACAGGCCTCGTATGGCTACACCTTC.

For this clone: Germline and junction disagree at one end, which may indicate a read error. This chain uses TRBV7-7 with TRBJ2-6, with TRBD2 matching 7 bases. The germline V gene has CDR1 SSHAT and CDR2 FNYEAQ (reference sequence). The CDR3 is 16 amino acids. The CDR3 region is CASSPGTTSGANVLTF. CDR3 DNA sequence: TGTGCTAGCAGCCCCGGGACTACCTCTGGGGCCAACGTCCTGACTTTC.

The rearrangement joins TRBV6-1 to TRBJ1-5; TRBD1 agrees at 7 bases. The CDR3 contains 14 residues. Germline CDR1 MNHNS, CDR2 SASEGT. The J segment lost 3 bases and the V segment lost 8 bases, leaving 7 bases of the junction unmatched. CDR3 loop: CASRDSGFNQPQHF. DNA of the CDR3: TGTGCCAGCCGGGACAGCGGGTTCAATCAGCCCCAGCATTTT.

V usage is TRBV28 and J usage is TRBJ2-7, with no clear D. Trimming removed 3 bases at V and 5 bases at J, with 8 bases between. This CDR3 spans 12 amino acids. The germline V gene has CDR1 MDHEN and CDR2 SYDVKM. CDR3 nucleotides: TGTGCCAGCAGTTTCACCGCGCACGAGCAGTACTTC. Translating it yields CASSFTAHEQYF.

The chain combines TRBV27 with TRBJ1-2, with TRBD1 as a possible D gene (5 bases). CDR1 is MNHEY, CDR2 SMNVEV, per germline (reference sequence). V was pared by 5 bases and J by 4 bases, with 14 bases between. The CDR3 has 14 amino acids. The CDR3 DNA sequence: TGTGCCAGCAGTCAGCAGGGTGACCTCTATGGCTACACCTTC. Protein product: CASSQQGDLYGYTF.

CDR3 in amino acids: CAWRRGGTDTQYF. The CDR3 region has the DNA TGTGCCTGGAGGAGGGGGGGAACAGATACGCAGTATTTT. The chain joins TRBV30 to TRBJ2-3; D might be TRBD2 (7 bases). With 3 bases removed from V and 3 bases from J, the gap between germline ends came to 10 bases. The CDR3 has 13 amino acids. The germline CDR1 and CDR2 sequences are GTSNPN and SVGIG (reference sequence).

The chain is built from TRBV12-5 and TRBJ2-3, with 9 bases aligning to TRBD2. This CDR3 contains 16 residues. From germline, CDR1 is LGHNT and CDR2 FRNRAP. The ends lost 1 base at V and 2 bases at J; junction bases unmatched: 4. Written as DNA, the CDR3 is TGTGCTAGTGGTTTGGGACTAGCGGCAGTCACAGATACGCAGTATTTT. As protein: CASGLGLAAVTDTQYF.

This CDR3 reads CASSPSGSSYEQYF. CDR3 sequence (DNA): TGTGCCAGCAGCCCCAGCGGGAGTTCGTACGAGCAGTACTTC. The rearrangement uses TRBV9 and TRBJ2-7; 8 nucleotides line up with TRBD2. V dropped 4 bases and J dropped 4; count of bases not matched to a gene: 7. In germline, CDR1 is SGDLS, CDR2 YYNGEE. The CDR3 covers 14 residues.

The chain is built from TRBV19 and TRBJ2-7; 11 bases are a match to TRBD2. The CDR3 extends over 14 amino acids. The V segment lost 3 bases and the J segment 3 bases; nucleotides outside the gene matches: 1. Germline V gene lookup returns CDR1 LNHDA and CDR2 SQIVND (reference sequence). The CDR3 DNA reads as TGTGCCAGTAGTATTGGGACTAGCGGCTACGAGCAGTACTTC. Its translation is CASSIGTSGYEQYF.